This TCR beta chain was identified in a study of breast tumors, draining lymph nodes, adjacent tissues. Study conclusions and caveats: Data only fit, rather than demonstrated, lymph node origin of most tumor T cells.

The CDR3 contains 19 residues. V was pared by 3 bases and J by 1 base, with 25 bases between. Germline loops: CDR1 SGHTA, CDR2 FQGNSA. From the multiplex PCR reads, TCRdb called clonotypes with MiXCR, one entry per CDR3 protein. The data show approximately 63,000 distinct CDR3 sequences, less than 75% seen once. Notes on this clonotype: The antigen is undetermined.

The rearrangement links TRBV7-2 to TRBJ2-7; D might be TRBD1 or TRBD2, each matching 6 bases. The receptor was derived from a female donor with breast cancer. Some clones in this sample may be carry-over from other donors' samples. Sequencing used breast tumor tissue. The CDR3 nucleotides read TGTGCCAGCAGCTTCCTACAGGACAGAGAAGGACTACCTTCCTACGAGCAGTACTTC. The encoded protein is CASSFLQDREGLPSYEQYF.